Given below is one T cell receptor (beta chain) in context. What this receptor recognizes is not known. Per-base qualities were not stored, and no clone one base away is much larger. The library came from the immunoSEQ multiplex PCR assay. The clones in this table, taken by TCRdb from immuneACCESS, are in-frame only. Not every clone is retained; where verified, under half of the shortfall comes from an unresolved V gene, and the cause of the rest is unknown. Present in this sample are over 65,000 clones, approximately 91% of which were seen just once. Roughly 2.5% of the sample is in the top ten clones. This specimen comes from a study of T cell changes during pregnancy in multiple sclerosis (dated by TCRdb to the late 2010s). The study in broad terms: Changes in the T cell repertoire over the course of pregnancy were examined in this study in women with multiple sclerosis.

V is cut back by 4 bases and J by 4 bases, with 18 bases in the junction unmatched. The CDR3 spans 18 residues, from the cysteine through the phenylalanine. CDR3 DNA is the only sequence kept; it has 54 bases, read in frame from the first base. Based on the germline V gene, the CDR1 and CDR2 sequences are SNHLY and FYNNEI. In this chain, TRBV2 is recombined with TRBJ2-5, with 7 bases matching TRBD2. The specimen comprised peripheral blood, sampled in the first trimester of pregnancy. This TCR was sampled from a female donor with multiple sclerosis, enrolled in a pregnancy study. The DNA is as follows: TGTGCCAGCAGTGCGGTCCTCTCTCGTGCGGGAGTTACAGAGACCCAGTACTTC. It specifies CASSAVLSRAGVTETQYF. With all but the CDR3 taken from the reference TRBV2 and TRBJ2-5 genes, the full variable domain is: EPEVTQTPSHQVTQMGQEVILRCVPISNHLYFYWYRQILGQKVEFLVSFYNNEISEKSEIFDDQFSVERPDGSNFTLKIRSTKLEDSAMYFCASSAVLSRAGVTETQYFGPGTRLLVL.